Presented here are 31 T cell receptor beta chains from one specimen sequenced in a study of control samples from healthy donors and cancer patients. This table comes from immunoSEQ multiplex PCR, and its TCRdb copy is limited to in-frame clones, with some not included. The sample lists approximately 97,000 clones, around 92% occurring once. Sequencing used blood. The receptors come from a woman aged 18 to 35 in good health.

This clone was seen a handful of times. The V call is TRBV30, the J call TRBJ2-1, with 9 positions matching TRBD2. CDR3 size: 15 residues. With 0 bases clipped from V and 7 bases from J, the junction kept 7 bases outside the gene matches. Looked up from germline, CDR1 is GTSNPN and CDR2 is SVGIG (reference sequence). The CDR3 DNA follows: TGTGCCTGGAGTGTATTAGCGGGAGTGATGAATGAGCAGTTCTTC. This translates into CAWSVLAGVMNEQFF.

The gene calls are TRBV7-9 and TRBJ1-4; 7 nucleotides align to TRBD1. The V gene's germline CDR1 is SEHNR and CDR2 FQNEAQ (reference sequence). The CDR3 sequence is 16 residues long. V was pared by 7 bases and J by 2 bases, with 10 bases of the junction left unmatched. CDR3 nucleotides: TGTGCCAGCAACATAAGACAGGGTGCGACTAATGAAAAACTGTTTTTT. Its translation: CASNIRQGATNEKLFF.

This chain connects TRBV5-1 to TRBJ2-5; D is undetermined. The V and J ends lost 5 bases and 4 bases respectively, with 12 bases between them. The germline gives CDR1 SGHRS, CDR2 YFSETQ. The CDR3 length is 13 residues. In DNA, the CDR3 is TGCGCCAGCAGTCACAAAACAAGAGAGACCCAGTACTTC. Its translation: CASSHKTRETQYF.

The CDR3 nucleotides are TGTGCCAGCAGTTTATCCGGGGGGGCAGGAAACACCATATATTTT. Amino acid sequence: CASSLSGGAGNTIYF. The chain combines TRBV27 with TRBJ1-3; perhaps TRBD1 as D (6 bases). Trimming took off 0 bases at V and 4 bases at J, with 10 bases between the two ends. The length of the CDR3 is 15 residues. The V gene's germline CDR1 is MNHEY and CDR2 SMNVEV (reference sequence).

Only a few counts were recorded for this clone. The CDR3 sequence is CASGRGKLFF. The CDR3 DNA sequence: TGTGCCAGTGGAAGGGGGAAACTGTTTTTT. The chain uses TRBV19 and TRBJ1-4; a weak D match, TRBD1 (6 bases). From germline, CDR1 is LNHDA and CDR2 SQIVND (reference sequence). The CDR3 sequence is 10 residues long. Trimming pared 8 bases from V and 11 bases from J, leaving 9 bases between. Variable domain in full (rest from reference TRBV19 and TRBJ1-4): DGGITQSPKYLFRKEGQNVTLSCEQNLNHDAMYWYRQDPGQGLRLIYYSQIVNDFQKGDIAEGYSVSREKKESFPLTVTSAQKNPTAFYLCASGRGKLFFGSGTQLSVL.

CDR3 nucleotide sequence: TGTGCCAGCACCTCAGGGAGCTCCTATAATTCACCCCTCCACTTT. Residues: CASTSGSSYNSPLHF. This chain joins TRBV6-5 and TRBJ1-6, with a weak D call TRBD1 (5 bases). The CDR3 covers 15 residues. Trimming cost V 7 bases and J 0 bases, with 10 bases left between them. The germline gives CDR1 MNHEY, CDR2 SVGAGI.

The CDR3 loop is CASSSADYASTDTQYF. CDR3 nucleotides: TGTGCCAGCAGCTCGGCGGACTACGCTAGCACAGATACGCAGTATTTT. J is TRBJ2-3 and V is TRBV11-3; possibly TRBD2 for D (6 bases). Trimming took off 4 bases at V and 0 bases at J, with 14 bases between the two ends. The length of the CDR3 is 16 residues. Germline V gene lookup returns CDR1 SGHNT and CDR2 YENEEA.

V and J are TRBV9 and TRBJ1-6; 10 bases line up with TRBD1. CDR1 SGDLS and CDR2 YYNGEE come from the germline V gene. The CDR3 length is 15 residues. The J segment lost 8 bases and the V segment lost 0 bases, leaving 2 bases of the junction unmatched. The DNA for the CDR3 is TGTGCCAGCAGCGTAGCCGGGACAGGGGATTCACCCCTCCACTTT. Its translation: CASSVAGTGDSPLHF.

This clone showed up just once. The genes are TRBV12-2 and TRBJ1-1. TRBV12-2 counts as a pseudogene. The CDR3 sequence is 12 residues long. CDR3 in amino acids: CASRYEGSGAFF. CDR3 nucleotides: TGTGCAAGTCGCTATGAGGGGAGTGGAGCTTTCTTT.

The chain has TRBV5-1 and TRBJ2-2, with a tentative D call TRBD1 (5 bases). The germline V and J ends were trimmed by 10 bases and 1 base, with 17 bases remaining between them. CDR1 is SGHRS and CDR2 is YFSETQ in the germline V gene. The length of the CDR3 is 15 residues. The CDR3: CASGPRLGNTGELFF. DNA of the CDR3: TGCGCCTCAGGGCCCAGGTTAGGGAACACCGGGGAGCTGTTTTTT. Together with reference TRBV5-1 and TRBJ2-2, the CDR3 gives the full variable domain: KAGVTQTPRYLIKTRGQQVTLSCSPISGHRSVSWYQQTPGQGLQFLFEYFSETQRNKGNFPGRFSGRQFSNSRSEMNVSTLELGDSALYLCASGPRLGNTGELFFGEGSRLTVL.

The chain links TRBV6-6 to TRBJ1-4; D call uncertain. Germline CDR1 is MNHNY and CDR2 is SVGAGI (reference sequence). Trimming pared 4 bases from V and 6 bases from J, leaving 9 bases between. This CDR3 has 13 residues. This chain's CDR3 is CASSSDGYEKLFF. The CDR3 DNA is TGTGCCAGCAGTTCGGACGGATATGAAAAACTGTTTTTT.

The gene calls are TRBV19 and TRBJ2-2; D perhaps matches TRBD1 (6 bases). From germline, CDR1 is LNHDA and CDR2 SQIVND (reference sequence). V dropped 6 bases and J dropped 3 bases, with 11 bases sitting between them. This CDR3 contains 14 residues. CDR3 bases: TGTGCCAGTAGCCAGGGGTCCTACACCGGGGAGCTGTTTTTT. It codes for CASSQGSYTGELFF. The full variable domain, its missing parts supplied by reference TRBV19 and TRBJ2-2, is DGGITQSPKYLFRKEGQNVTLSCEQNLNHDAMYWYRQDPGQGLRLIYYSQIVNDFQKGDIAEGYSVSREKKESFPLTVTSAQKNPTAFYLCASSQGSYTGELFFGEGSRLTVL.

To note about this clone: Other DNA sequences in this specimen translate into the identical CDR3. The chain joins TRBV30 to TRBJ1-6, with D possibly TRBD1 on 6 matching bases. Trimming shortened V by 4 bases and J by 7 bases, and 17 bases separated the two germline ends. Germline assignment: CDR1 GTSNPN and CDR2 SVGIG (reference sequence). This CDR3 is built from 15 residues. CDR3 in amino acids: CAWNLGGQGNSPLHF. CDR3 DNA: TGTGCCTGGAACTTGGGGGGGCAGGGGAATTCACCCCTCCACTTT.

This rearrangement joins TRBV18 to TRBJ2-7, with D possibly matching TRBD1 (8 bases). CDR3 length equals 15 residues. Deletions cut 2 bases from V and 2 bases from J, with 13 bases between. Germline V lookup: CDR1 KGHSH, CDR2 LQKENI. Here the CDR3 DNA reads TGTGCCAGCTCACCAGACAGGGGAGGGACCTACGAGCAGTACTTC. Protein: CASSPDRGGTYEQYF. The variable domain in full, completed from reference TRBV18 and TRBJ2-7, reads NAGVMQNPRHLVRRRGQEARLRCSPMKGHSHVYWYRQLPEEGLKFMVYLQKENIIDESGMPKERFSAEFPKEGPSILRIQQVVRGDSAAYFCASSPDRGGTYEQYFGPGTRLTVT.

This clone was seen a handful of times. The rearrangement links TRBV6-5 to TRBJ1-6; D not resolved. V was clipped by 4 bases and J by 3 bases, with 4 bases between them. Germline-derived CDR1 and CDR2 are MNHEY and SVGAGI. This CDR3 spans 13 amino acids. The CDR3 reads CASSSVYNSPLHF. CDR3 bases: TGTGCCAGCAGTTCGGTCTATAATTCACCCCTCCACTTT.

In nucleotides, the CDR3 is TGTGCCAGCAGCTTCGGGGCAGATACGCAGTATTTT. Its translation is CASSFGADTQYF. The chain combines TRBV7-9 with TRBJ2-3; D may be TRBD2 (5 bases). Per the germline V gene, CDR1 is SEHNR and CDR2 is FQNEAQ (reference sequence). V dropped 3 bases and J dropped 4 bases, with 5 bases sitting between them. This CDR3 has 12 amino acids.

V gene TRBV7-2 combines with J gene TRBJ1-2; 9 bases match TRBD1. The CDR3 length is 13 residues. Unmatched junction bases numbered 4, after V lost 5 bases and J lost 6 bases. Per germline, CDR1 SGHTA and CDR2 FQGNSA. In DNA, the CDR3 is TGTGCCAGCAGCCCCCGGGACAGGGATGGCTACACCTTC. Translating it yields CASSPRDRDGYTF. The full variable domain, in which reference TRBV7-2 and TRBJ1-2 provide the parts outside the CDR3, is GAGVSQSPSNKVTEKGKDVELRCDPISGHTALYWYRQSLGQGLEFLIYFQGNSAPDKSGLPSDRFSAERTGGSVSTLTIQRTQQEDSAVYLCASSPRDRDGYTFGSGTRLTVV.

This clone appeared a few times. The CDR3 region is CASSEETENTEAFF. CDR3 DNA sequence: TGTGCCAGCAGTGAAGAGACGGAGAACACTGAAGCTTTCTTT. This rearrangement joins TRBV6-1 to TRBJ1-1, with unresolved D. CDR3 length: 14 residues. Germline assignment: CDR1 MNHNS and CDR2 SASEGT. Trimming left V 1 base short and J 1 base short, with 7 bases between.

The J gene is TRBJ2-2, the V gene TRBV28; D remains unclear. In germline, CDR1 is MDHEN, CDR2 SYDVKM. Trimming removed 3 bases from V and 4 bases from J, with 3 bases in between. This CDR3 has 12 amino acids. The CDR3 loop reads CASSFRTGELFF. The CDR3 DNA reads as TGTGCCAGCAGTTTCCGCACCGGGGAGCTGTTTTTT.

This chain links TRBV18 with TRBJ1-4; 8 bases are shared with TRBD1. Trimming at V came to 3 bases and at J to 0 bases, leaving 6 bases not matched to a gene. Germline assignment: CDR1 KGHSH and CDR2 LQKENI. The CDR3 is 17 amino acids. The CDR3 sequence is CASSPRSGQATNEKLFF. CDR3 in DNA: TGTGCCAGCTCACCGAGGTCGGGACAGGCAACTAATGAAAAACTGTTTTTT.

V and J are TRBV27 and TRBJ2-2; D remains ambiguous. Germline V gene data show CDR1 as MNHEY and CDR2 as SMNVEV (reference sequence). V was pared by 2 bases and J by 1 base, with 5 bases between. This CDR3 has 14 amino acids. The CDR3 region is CASSLVENTGELFF. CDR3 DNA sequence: TGTGCCAGCAGTTTAGTAGAGAACACCGGGGAGCTGTTTTTT.

The CDR3 sequence is CASSQRGWVSYNEQFF. As DNA, the CDR3 is TGTGCCAGCAGTCAGCGGGGCTGGGTTTCCTACAATGAGCAGTTCTTC. The chain combines TRBV11-3 with TRBJ2-1, with TRBD2 matching 7 bases. After removal of 6 bases from V and 1 base from J, the junction contained 9 bases not matched to a gene. The CDR3 covers 16 residues. CDR1 and CDR2 from the germline V gene are SGHNT and YENEEA.

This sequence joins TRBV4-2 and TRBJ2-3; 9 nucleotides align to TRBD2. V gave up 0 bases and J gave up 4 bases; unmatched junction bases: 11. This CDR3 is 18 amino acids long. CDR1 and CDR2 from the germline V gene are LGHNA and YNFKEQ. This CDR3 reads CASSQDQVWRGGADTQYF. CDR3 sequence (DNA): TGTGCCAGCAGCCAAGATCAGGTGTGGCGGGGGGGGGCAGATACGCAGTATTTT.

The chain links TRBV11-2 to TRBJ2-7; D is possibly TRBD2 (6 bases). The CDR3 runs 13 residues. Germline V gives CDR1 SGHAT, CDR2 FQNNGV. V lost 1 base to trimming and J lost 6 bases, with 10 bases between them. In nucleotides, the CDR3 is TGTGCCAGCAGCTTAGTGTCAGCGGGCGAGCAGTACTTC. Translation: CASSLVSAGEQYF.

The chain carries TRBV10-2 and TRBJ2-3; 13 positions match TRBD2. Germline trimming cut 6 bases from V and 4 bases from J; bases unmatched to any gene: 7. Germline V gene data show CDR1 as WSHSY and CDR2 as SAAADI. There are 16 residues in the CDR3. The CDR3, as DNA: TGCGCCAGCAGCAAACTAGCGGGAGGGTCCCCAGATACGCAGTATTTT. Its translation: CASSKLAGGSPDTQYF.

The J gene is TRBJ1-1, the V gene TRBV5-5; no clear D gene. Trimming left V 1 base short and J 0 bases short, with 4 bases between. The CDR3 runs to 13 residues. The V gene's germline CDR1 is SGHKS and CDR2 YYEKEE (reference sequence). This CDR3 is CASSLFLNTEAFF. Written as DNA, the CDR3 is TGTGCCAGCAGCTTGTTTCTGAACACTGAAGCTTTCTTT.

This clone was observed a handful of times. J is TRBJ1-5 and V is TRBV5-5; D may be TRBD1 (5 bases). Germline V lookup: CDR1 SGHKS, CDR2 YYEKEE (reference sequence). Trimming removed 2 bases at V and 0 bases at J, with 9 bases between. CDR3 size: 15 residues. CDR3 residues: CASSLGAVSNQPQHF. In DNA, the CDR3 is TGTGCCAGCAGCTTAGGGGCAGTTAGCAATCAGCCCCAGCATTTT.

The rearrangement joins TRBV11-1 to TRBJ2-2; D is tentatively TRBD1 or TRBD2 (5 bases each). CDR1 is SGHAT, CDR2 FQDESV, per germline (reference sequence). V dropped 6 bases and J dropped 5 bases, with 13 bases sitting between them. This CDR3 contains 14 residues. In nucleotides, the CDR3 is TGTGCCAGCAGACTAGGGGTCGTTACCGGGGAGCTGTTTTTT. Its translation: CASRLGVVTGELFF.

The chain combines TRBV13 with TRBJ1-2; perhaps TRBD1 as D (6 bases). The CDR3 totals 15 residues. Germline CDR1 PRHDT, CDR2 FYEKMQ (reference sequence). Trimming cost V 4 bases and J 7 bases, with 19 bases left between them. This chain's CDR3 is CASSYGGGAKVGYTF. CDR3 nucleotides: TGTGCCAGCAGCTATGGGGGCGGGGCTAAAGTTGGCTACACCTTC.

Here the CDR3 reads CASSFLTSGVSYEQYF. CDR3 nucleotide sequence: TGTGCCAGCAGTTTTTTGACTAGCGGGGTCTCCTACGAGCAGTACTTC. This chain connects TRBV6-5 to TRBJ2-7, with TRBD2 matching 11 bases. Germline CDR1 MNHEY, CDR2 SVGAGI. This CDR3 is built from 16 residues. Trimming removed 4 bases from V and 0 bases from J; junction bases left unmatched: 5.

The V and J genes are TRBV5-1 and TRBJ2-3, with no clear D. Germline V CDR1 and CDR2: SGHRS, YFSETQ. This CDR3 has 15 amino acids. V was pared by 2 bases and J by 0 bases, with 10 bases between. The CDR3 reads CASSLSPWSTDTQYF. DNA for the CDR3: TGCGCCAGCAGCTTAAGTCCTTGGAGCACAGATACGCAGTATTTT.